This T cell receptor beta chain was recorded in a study of post-analysis software for immune sequencing data. Study-wide results and limits: Multiple sclerosis patients had significantly lower normalized Chao1 diversity than controls.

The library was made from cDNA and included unique molecular identifiers. Using its own MiXCR run on the PCR reads, TCRdb lists one record per CDR3 protein. Of 800,000 to 950,000 distinct CDR3 sequences in the sample, about 50% are singletons; the top ten hold approximately 4.5%. To note about this clonotype: Its cognate antigen is unknown.

This sequence originates from a girl aged 10 to 17 with multiple sclerosis. The sequencing input was blood.

The CDR3 protein is CSASLSDRGLGNQPQHF. As DNA, the CDR3 is TGCAGTGCTAGTCTGTCGGACAGGGGCCTTGGGAATCAGCCCCAGCATTTT. This chain links TRBV20-1 with TRBJ1-5; 9 nucleotides align to TRBD1. CDR3 length equals 17 residues. V trimming: 3 bases; J trimming: 4 bases; junction bases outside the gene matches: 13. Per the germline V gene, CDR1 is DFQATT and CDR2 is SNEGSKA (reference sequence).